The present T cell receptor beta chain was sequenced within a study of tumor and adjacent non-tumor tissue in lung cancer (dated by TCRdb to the late 2010s). With regard to the full study: Of the cohort, eleven to twelve patients had adenocarcinoma, 2 had squamous cell carcinoma and 1 had small cell lung cancer. Among the roughly 15 patients, ages ranged from about 30 to 80 years, about 10 were men and 5 were women, and disease was TNM stage I to III. In total, sequencing yielded 125,075,908 productive TCRbeta reads, which works out to an average of around 4.2 million reads per sample. Bulk TCRbeta repertoires were compared between lung tumor tissue and matched distant non-tumor lung tissue obtained from 15 lung cancer patients. Approximately 31 paired specimens, one tumor and one normal lung sample per patient, were profiled by TCRbeta CDR3 sequencing.

RNA was extracted from bulk unsorted tissue and checked for quality with a NanoDrop ND-1000 and an Agilent 2100. Distant non-tumor tissue taken more than 3 cm from the tumor edge was used as the normal lung sample. Newly diagnosed lung cancer patients without prior chemotherapy who had been admitted for thoracic surgery in China between August and November 2014 were enrolled as donors. Patients who had received previous radiotherapy or chemotherapy, or who had another concurrent cancer, were excluded from the study. Surgical tissue pieces of about 1-2.3 cm3 were preserved in RNAlater solution and were kept at -80 degrees C until use. There are 15 amino acids in the CDR3, from cysteine to phenylalanine inclusive. Just CDR3 DNA is preserved here, 45 bases in frame from base 1. CDR1 and CDR2 were assigned from the germline V gene (reference sequence) as SGHAT and FQDESV. Libraries were made using multiplex PCR. Sequenced on an Illumina HiSeq 2500. TCRbeta libraries were constructed through three rounds of nested PCR with primers (Table S4) according to protocols adapted from ARM-PCR. Before sequencing, PCR products of 200-500 bp were cut from the gel and purified using the QIAquick gel extraction kit. Per the source publication's procedure: Trimmomatic was used to clean the reads, FLASH was used to merge the reads into complete CDR3 sequences, and MiTCR was used to assign the reads to V(D)J germline segments. Clonal diversity was computed as the inverse Simpson's index with VDJtools. A read counted as productive if the sequence was in-frame and lacked a premature stop codon. TCRdb reprocessed the public reads (quality trimming at Q25 with fastp, clone calling with MiXCR) and kept in-frame beta chains. CDR3 protein duplicates are merged, each entry listing the most common genes and DNA. TCRdb assigned the V and J calls; the authors' analysis was not used. This sample lists around 99,000 distinct CDR3 sequences; 60% to 80% were detected once. Under 20% of the sample belongs to the ten largest clones.

For this clonotype: This receptor's antigen is unknown. Mismatch with germline at one junction end may stem from a read error.

Results and caveats for the whole study, not just this receptor: Neither the sequencing platform nor unique molecular identifiers are named or mentioned anywhere in the methods. In normal lung, the top 100 clones accounted for a significantly larger cumulative share of the repertoire than in tumor tissue. Younger patients had significantly higher TCR diversity, and higher tumor TCR diversity was associated with shorter overall and disease-free survival. With only about 16 patients in the cohort, the authors noted that larger samples and more detailed clinical data are needed. Peripheral blood was not sequenced, so blood TCRbeta repertoires were not examined in the lung cancer patients of the study. Tumor tissue showed significantly greater TCR diversity (inverse Simpson) than normal lung tissue (approximately 400 vs 170, P = 0.0075, Mann-Whitney U test).

Specimen: distant non-tumor lung tissue. The chain is made from TRBV11-1 and TRBJ2-3; no D gene is confidently identified. This clonotype was sampled from a man between 60 and 75 years old with non-small cell lung cancer. The DNA sequence is given as TGTGCCAGTAGCTTAGCAAACTCCTTCATAGATACGCAGTATTTT. This encodes CASSLANSFIDTQYF. With all but the CDR3 taken from the reference TRBV11-1 and TRBJ2-3 genes, the full variable domain is: EAEVAQSPRYKITEKSQAVAFWCDPISGHATLYWYRQILGQGPELLVQFQDESVVDDSQLPKDRFSAERLKGVDSTLKIQPAELGDSAMYLCASSLANSFIDTQYFGPGTRLTVL.